This paragraph reports one TCR beta chain. The antigen is not known. These data are taken from a study of shared clonotypes between healthy human individuals. The table came from immunoSEQ multiplex PCR; TCRdb's copy has only in-frame clones and leaves some out. The repertoire holds about 2.3 million clones, with roughly 90% as singletons. Whole-study findings and limits: Clonotypes that were shared across four donors made up roughly 5.2% of naive CD4 clonotypes. Sampling involved blood alone; tissue repertoires likely differ. Researchers found naive subsets generally carried larger estimated richness than memory subsets. Clonotypes shared by all four sorted-subset donors had higher generation probabilities than non-shared clonotypes.

Trimming cost V 3 bases and J 5 bases, with 8 bases left between them. CDR1 and CDR2 from the germline V gene are SGHTA and FQGTGA. The CDR3 is made up of 12 amino acids. This chain joins TRBV7-3 and TRBJ2-7; no reliable D call. The origin of this receptor is a man aged 18 to 29 in good health. Some clones in this sample may be carry-over from other donors' samples. Source material: naive CD4+ T cells from PBMCs. The subset was: CD45RA+ positively selected. In DNA form, the CDR3 reads TGTGCCAGCAGCTTCACGGGCGACGAGCAGTACTTC. Its protein product is CASSFTGDEQYF.